This TCR beta chain was observed in a study of naive and memory T cell subsets. General study results and limits: Possibly reflecting memory cells re-expressing CD45RA, a few larger clonotypes occurred in naive repertoires, especially CD8. In naive cells, over 90% of TCR sequences were seen only once. TCR counts from RNA may reflect activation-linked expression changes.

Both TRBC1 and TRBC2 were covered by a beta constant-region primer of two equimolar oligonucleotides. The ligated cDNA underwent four PCR rounds using SP2 and nested alpha and beta constant-region primers. TCRdb recomputed calls from the UMI-ligation and nested PCR reads with MiXCR, one row per CDR3 protein. The sample records some 82,000 distinct CDR3 sequences, over 9% being singletons. This clonotype was found many times. What it binds is not known. The CDR3 has 16 residues. V was pared by 3 bases and J by 0 bases, with 11 bases between. Germline lookup yields CDR1 PRHDT and CDR2 FYEKMQ (reference sequence).

The source is a human donor in good health. The chain has TRBV13 and TRBJ2-2; D may be TRBD1 (6 bases). Specimen: naive CD8+ T cells from blood. The CDR3 DNA is TGTGCCAGCAGCTTTTGGACAGCATCGAACACCGGGGAGCTGTTTTTT. Its translation is CASSFWTASNTGELFF.